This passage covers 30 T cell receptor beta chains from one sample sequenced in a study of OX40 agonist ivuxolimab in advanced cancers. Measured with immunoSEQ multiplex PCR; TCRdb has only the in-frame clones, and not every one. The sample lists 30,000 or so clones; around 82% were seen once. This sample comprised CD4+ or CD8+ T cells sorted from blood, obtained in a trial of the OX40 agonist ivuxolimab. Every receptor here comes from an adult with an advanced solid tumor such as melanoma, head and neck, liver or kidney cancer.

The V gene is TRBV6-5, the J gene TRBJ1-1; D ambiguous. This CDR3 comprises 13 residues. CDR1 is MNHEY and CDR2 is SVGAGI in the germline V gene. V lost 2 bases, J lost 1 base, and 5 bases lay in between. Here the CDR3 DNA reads TGTGCCAGCAGTTACGGAGGGAACACTGAAGCTTTCTTT. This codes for CASSYGGNTEAFF.

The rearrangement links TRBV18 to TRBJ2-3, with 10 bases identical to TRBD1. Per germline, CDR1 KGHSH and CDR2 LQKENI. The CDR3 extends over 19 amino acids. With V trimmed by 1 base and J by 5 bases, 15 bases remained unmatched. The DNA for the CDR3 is TGTGCCAGCTCACCACTGAGCGACAGGGGGCTCGGGGTAAGAGATACGCAGTATTTT. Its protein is CASSPLSDRGLGVRDTQYF.

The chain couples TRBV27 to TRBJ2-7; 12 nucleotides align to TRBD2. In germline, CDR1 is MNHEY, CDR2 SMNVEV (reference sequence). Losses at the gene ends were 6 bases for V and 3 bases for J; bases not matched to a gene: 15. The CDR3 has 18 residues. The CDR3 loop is CASSRTSGETWYGYEQYF. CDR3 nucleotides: TGTGCCAGCAGCCGGACTAGCGGGGAGACCTGGTACGGCTACGAGCAGTACTTC.

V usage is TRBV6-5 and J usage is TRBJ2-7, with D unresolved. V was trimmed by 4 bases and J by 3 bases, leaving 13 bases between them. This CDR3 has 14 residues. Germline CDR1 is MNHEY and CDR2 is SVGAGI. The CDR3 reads CASSFLGRVYEQYF. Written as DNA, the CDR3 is TGTGCCAGCAGTTTCTTAGGACGGGTCTACGAGCAGTACTTC.

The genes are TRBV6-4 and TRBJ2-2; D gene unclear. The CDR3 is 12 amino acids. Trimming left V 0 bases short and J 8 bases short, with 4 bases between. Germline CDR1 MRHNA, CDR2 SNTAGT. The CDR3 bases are TGTGCCAGCAGTGACTCGTCGGGGGAGCTGTTTTTT. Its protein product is CASSDSSGELFF.

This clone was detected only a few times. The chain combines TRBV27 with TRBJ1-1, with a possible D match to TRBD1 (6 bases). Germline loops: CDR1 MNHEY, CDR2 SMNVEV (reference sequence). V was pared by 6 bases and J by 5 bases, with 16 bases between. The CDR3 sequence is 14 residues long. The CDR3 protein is CASSPGGGWTEAFF. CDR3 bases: TGTGCCAGCAGCCCGGGGGGGGGCTGGACTGAAGCTTTCTTT.

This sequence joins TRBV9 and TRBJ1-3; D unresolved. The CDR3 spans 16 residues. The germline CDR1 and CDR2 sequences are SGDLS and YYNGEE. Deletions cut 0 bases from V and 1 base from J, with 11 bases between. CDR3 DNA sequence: TGTGCCAGCAGCGTAGCTACAGCCCAGTCTGGAAACACCATATATTTT. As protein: CASSVATAQSGNTIYF.

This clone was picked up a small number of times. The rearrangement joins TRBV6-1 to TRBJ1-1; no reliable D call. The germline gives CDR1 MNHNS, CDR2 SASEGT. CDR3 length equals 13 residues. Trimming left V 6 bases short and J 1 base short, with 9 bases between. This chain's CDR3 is CASRFNGNTEAFF. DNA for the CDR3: TGTGCCAGCAGATTCAACGGGAACACTGAAGCTTTCTTT.

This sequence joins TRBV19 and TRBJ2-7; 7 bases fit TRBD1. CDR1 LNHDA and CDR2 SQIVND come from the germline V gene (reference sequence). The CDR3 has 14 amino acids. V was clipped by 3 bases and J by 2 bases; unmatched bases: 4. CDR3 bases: TGTGCCAGTAGTATCTCAGGGGGTACCTACGAGCAGTACTTC. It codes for CASSISGGTYEQYF.

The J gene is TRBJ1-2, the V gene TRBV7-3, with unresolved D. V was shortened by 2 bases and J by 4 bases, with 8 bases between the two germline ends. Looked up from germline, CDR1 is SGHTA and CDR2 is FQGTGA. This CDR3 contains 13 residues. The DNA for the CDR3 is TGTGCCAGCAGCTTAGGGAATGGCTATGGCTACACCTTC. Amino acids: CASSLGNGYGYTF. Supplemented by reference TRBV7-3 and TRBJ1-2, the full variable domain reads GAGVSQTPSNKVTEKGKYVELRCDPISGHTALYWYRQSLGQGPEFLIYFQGTGAADDSGLPNDRFFAVRPEGSVSTLKIQRTERGDSAVYLCASSLGNGYGYTFGSGTRLTVV.

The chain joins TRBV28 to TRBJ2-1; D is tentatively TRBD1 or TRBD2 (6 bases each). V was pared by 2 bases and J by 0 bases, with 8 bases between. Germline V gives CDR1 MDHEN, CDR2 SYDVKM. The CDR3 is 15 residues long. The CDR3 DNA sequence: TGTGCCAGCAGTTTAAGGGGGGTCTCCTACAATGAGCAGTTCTTC. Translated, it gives CASSLRGVSYNEQFF.

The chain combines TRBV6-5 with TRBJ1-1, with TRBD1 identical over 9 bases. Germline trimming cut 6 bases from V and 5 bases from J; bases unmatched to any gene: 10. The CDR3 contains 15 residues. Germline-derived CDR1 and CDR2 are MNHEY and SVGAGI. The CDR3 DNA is TGTGCCAGCAGCCGCCCGGACAGGGGTCGTACTGAAGCTTTCTTT. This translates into CASSRPDRGRTEAFF.

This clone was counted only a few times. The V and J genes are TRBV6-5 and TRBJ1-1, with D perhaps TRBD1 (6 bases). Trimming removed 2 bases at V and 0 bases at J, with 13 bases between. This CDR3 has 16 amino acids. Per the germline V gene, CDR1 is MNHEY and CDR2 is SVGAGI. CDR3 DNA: TGTGCCAGCAGTTACGATAAGGGGGAACTGAACACTGAAGCTTTCTTT. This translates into CASSYDKGELNTEAFF.

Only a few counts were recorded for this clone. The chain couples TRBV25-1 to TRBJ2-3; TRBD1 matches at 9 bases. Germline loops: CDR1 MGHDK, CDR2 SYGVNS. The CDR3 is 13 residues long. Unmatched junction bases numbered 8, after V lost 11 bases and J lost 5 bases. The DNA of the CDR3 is TGTGCCTCCTGGGGACAGGGACTAGATACGCAGTATTTT. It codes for CASWGQGLDTQYF.

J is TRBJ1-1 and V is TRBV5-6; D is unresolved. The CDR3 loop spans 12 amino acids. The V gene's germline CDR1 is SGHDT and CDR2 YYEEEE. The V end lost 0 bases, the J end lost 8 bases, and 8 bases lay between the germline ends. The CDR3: CASSLGGREAFF. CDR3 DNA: TGTGCCAGCAGCTTGGGGGGTCGGGAAGCTTTCTTT.

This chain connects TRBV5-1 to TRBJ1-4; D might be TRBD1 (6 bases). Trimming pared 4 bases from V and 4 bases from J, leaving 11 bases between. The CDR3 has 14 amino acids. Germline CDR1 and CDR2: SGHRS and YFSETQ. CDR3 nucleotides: TGCGCCAGCAGCCTGGGACAAGTTAATGAAAAACTGTTTTTT. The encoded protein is CASSLGQVNEKLFF.

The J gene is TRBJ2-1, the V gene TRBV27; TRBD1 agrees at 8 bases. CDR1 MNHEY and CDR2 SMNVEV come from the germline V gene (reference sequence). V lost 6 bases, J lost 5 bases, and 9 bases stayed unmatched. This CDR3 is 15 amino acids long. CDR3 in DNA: TGTGCCAGCAGATTTTTGACAGGGGATGACAATGAGCAGTTCTTC. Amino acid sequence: CASRFLTGDDNEQFF.

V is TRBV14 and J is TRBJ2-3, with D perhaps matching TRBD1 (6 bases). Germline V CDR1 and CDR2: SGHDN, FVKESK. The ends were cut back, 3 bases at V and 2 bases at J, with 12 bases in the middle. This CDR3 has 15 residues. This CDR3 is CASSQDRGTTDTQYF. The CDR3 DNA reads TGTGCCAGCAGCCAGGACAGAGGGACCACAGATACGCAGTATTTT. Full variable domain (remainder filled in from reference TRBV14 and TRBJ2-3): EAGVTQFPSHSVIEKGQTVTLRCDPISGHDNLYWYRRVMGKEIKFLLHFVKESKQDESGMPNNRFLAERTGGTYSTLKVQPAELEDSGVYFCASSQDRGTTDTQYFGPGTRLTVL.

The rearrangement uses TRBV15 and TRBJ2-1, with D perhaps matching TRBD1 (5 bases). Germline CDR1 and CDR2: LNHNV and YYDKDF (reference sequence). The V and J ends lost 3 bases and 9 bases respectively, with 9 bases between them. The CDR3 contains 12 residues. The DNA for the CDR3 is TGTGCCACCAGCAGCAGGGTTGGTGAGCAGTTCTTC. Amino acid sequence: CATSSRVGEQFF.

CDR3 in amino acids: CASSPWTGDNEQFF. In DNA, the CDR3 is TGTGCCAGCAGCCCCTGGACAGGGGACAATGAGCAGTTCTTC. V is TRBV9 and J is TRBJ2-1; 9 nucleotides align to TRBD1. In germline, CDR1 is SGDLS, CDR2 YYNGEE. The CDR3 extends over 14 amino acids. V was pared by 4 bases and J by 5 bases, with 4 bases of the junction left unmatched. Looking up the rest from reference TRBV9 and TRBJ2-1 gives the full variable domain: DSGVTQTPKHLITATGQRVTLRCSPRSGDLSVYWYQQSLDQGLQFLIQYYNGEERAKGNILERFSAQQFPDLHSELNLSSLELGDSALYFCASSPWTGDNEQFFGPGTRLTVL.

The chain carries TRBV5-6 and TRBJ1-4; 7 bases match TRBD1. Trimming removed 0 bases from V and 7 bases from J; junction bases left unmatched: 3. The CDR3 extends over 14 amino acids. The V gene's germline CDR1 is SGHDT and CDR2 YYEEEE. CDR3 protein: CASSLVWDSEKLFF. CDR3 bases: TGTGCCAGCAGCTTGGTCTGGGACAGTGAAAAACTGTTTTTT.

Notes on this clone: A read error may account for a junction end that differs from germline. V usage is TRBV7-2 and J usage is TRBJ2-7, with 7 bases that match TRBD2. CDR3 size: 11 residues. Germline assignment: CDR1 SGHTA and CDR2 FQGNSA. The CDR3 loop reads CASSQAKGLLF. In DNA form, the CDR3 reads TGTGCCAGCAGCCAGGCGAAGGGACTATTATTC.

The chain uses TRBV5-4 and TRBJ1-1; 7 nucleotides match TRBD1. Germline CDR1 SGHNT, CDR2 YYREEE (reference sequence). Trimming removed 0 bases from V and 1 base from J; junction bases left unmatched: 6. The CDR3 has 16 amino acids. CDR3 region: CASSLGVPGGNTEAFF. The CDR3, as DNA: TGTGCCAGCAGCTTGGGAGTCCCAGGGGGGAACACTGAAGCTTTCTTT.

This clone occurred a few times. CDR3 in amino acids: CAWSATLGQGHEQYF. The DNA for the CDR3 is TGTGCCTGGAGTGCAACCTTGGGGCAGGGGCACGAGCAGTACTTC. The J gene is TRBJ2-7, the V gene TRBV30; maybe TRBD1 (6 bases). Germline V gene lookup returns CDR1 GTSNPN and CDR2 SVGIG (reference sequence). This CDR3 is built from 15 residues. V was pared by 1 base and J by 5 bases, with 18 bases between.

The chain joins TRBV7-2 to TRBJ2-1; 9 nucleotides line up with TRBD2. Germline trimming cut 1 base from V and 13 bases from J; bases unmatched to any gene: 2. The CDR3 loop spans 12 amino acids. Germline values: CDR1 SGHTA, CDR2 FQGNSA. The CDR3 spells CASSLGGGAQFF. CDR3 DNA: TGTGCCAGCAGCTTAGGCGGGGGGGCCCAGTTCTTC.

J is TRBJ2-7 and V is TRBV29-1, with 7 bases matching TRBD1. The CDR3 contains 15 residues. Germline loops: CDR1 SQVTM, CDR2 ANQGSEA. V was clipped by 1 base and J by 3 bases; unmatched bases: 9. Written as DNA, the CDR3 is TGCAGCGTTGAAGGCCTTCGACAGGGCAACTACGAGCAGTACTTC. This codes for CSVEGLRQGNYEQYF.

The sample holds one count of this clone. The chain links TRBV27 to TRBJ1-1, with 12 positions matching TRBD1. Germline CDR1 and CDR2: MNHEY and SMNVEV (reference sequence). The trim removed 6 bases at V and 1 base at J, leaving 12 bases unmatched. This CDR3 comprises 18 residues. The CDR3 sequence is CASRTLGGTGGQNTEAFF. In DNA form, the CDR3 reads TGTGCCAGCAGGACCCTTGGCGGGACAGGGGGCCAGAACACTGAAGCTTTCTTT.

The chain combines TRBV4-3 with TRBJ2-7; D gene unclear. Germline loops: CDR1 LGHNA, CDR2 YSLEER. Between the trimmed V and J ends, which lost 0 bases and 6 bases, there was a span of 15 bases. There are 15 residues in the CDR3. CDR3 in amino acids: CASSQEAAPNREQYF. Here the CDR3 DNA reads TGCGCCAGCAGCCAAGAGGCCGCCCCTAATCGCGAGCAGTACTTC.

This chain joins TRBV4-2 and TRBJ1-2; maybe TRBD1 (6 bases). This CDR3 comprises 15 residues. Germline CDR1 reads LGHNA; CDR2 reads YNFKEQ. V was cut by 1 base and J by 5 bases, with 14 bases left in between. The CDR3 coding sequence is TGTGCCAGCAGCCAAGGAACAGGGACGTCGTATGGCTACACCTTC. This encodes CASSQGTGTSYGYTF.

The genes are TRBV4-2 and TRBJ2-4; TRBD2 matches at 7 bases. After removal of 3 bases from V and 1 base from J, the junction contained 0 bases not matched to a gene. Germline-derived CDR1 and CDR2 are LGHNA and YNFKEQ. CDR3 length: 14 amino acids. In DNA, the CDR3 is TGTGCCAGCAGCCAGGGGGGGGCCAAAAACATTCAGTACTTC. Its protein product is CASSQGGAKNIQYF.